The 30 T cell receptor beta chains given below trace back to one sample, sequenced in a study of Tregs in tolerant kidney transplant recipients. The table came from immunoSEQ multiplex PCR; TCRdb's copy has only in-frame clones and leaves some out. Among about 94,000 clones listed, 90% to 95% were seen once. The sample was CD4+ T cells from blood, taken before the transplant. These receptors all come from a human donor who received a combined kidney and bone marrow transplant.

J is TRBJ1-3 and V is TRBV7-2; TRBD1 agrees at 9 bases. V lost 5 bases and J lost 1; bases outside the gene matches: 6. The CDR3 runs to 16 residues. CDR1 and CDR2 from the germline V gene are SGHTA and FQGNSA. The CDR3 is CASSPDRGLSGNTIYF. The CDR3 region has the DNA TGTGCCAGCAGCCCGGACAGGGGTTTGTCTGGAAACACCATATATTTT.

The count of this clone is one. The CDR3 loop is CASSPRGSGGIYEQYF. The CDR3, as DNA: TGTGCCAGCTCACCTCGGGGGAGCGGGGGGATCTACGAGCAGTACTTC. This rearrangement joins TRBV18 to TRBJ2-7, with 9 bases lining up with TRBD2. Per germline, CDR1 KGHSH and CDR2 LQKENI. This CDR3 region has 16 residues. Trimming cost V 3 bases and J 3 bases; bases outside gene matches: 9.

The chain employs TRBV19 and TRBJ2-7, with 8 bases that match TRBD1. This CDR3 is 15 amino acids long. V gave up 5 bases and J gave up 4 bases; unmatched junction bases: 10. Germline V gives CDR1 LNHDA, CDR2 SQIVND (reference sequence). The CDR3 reads CASSARQGIRYEQYF. In nucleotides, the CDR3 is TGTGCCAGTAGTGCCCGACAGGGGATTCGGTACGAGCAGTACTTC.

The chain has TRBV11-3 and TRBJ1-6; no definite D call. This CDR3 spans 14 amino acids. Trimming removed 5 bases from V and 10 bases from J, with 15 bases in between. The germline gives CDR1 SGHNT, CDR2 YENEEA. The CDR3 region has the DNA TGTGCCAGCAGCCTCAGGTTGAGAGGGTCACCCCTCCACTTT. Residues: CASSLRLRGSPLHF.

The V call is TRBV6-6, the J call TRBJ1-4, with TRBD1 matching over 7 bases. Per germline, CDR1 MNHNY and CDR2 SVGAGI (reference sequence). J was trimmed by 5 bases and V by 1 base; bases with no gene match: 1. The length of the CDR3 is 14 residues. CDR3 sequence reads: CASSYWDRNEKLFF. The CDR3 nucleotides are TGTGCCAGCAGTTACTGGGACAGAAATGAAAAACTGTTTTTT.

This clone was recorded only once. The rearrangement joins TRBV11-3 to TRBJ1-6; D gene unclear. Trimming took off 5 bases at V and 9 bases at J, with 11 bases between the two ends. The germline CDR1 and CDR2 sequences are SGHNT and YENEEA. CDR3 length: 13 residues. This CDR3 reads CASSEGGFSPLHF. The CDR3 region has the DNA TGTGCCAGCAGCGAGGGCGGGTTTTCACCCCTCCACTTT.

This sequence joins TRBV29-1 and TRBJ2-7; D is ambiguous. The CDR3 consists of 13 residues. The V end lost 5 bases, the J end lost 5 bases, and 16 bases lay between the germline ends. From germline, CDR1 is SQVTM and CDR2 ANQGSEA. CDR3 region: CSVRVSGGHEQYF. In DNA form, the CDR3 reads TGCAGCGTTCGGGTGTCGGGTGGCCACGAGCAGTACTTC.

About this clone itself: A junction boundary mismatches the germline segment, possibly from a read error. Other nucleotide sequences in the sample specify the same CDR3. This chain uses TRBV2 with TRBJ1-6; 7 nucleotides align to TRBD1. CDR3 length equals 16 residues. The germline CDR1 and CDR2 sequences are SNHLY and FYNNEI. DNA of the CDR3: TGTGCCAGCAGTGTCGACAGGGATAAAGGAAATTCCCCCCTCCACTTT. This gives the protein CASSVDRDKGNSPLHF.

The rearrangement links TRBV6-1 to TRBJ2-7, with a tentative D call TRBD2 (5 bases). Trimming removed 6 bases at V and 3 bases at J, with 12 bases between. CDR1 is MNHNS, CDR2 SASEGT, per germline. The CDR3 is 13 amino acids. This CDR3 is CASSYEGFYEQYF. For the CDR3, the DNA is TGTGCCAGCAGCTACGAGGGCTTCTACGAGCAGTACTTC.

The chain carries TRBV30 and TRBJ2-3, with 7 nucleotides matching TRBD2. J gave up 0 bases and V 3 bases, and 3 bases lay outside the gene matches. The V gene's germline CDR1 is GTSNPN and CDR2 SVGIG (reference sequence). The CDR3 extends over 14 amino acids. The DNA of the CDR3 is TGTGCCTGGAGATTCGGGAGGAGCACAGATACGCAGTATTTT. As protein: CAWRFGRSTDTQYF.

The chain has TRBV7-2 and TRBJ2-4; tentative D call: TRBD1 (5 bases). With 3 bases removed from V and 0 bases from J, the gap between germline ends came to 12 bases. The CDR3 contains 16 residues. Looked up from germline, CDR1 is SGHTA and CDR2 is FQGNSA. CDR3 DNA: TGTGCCAGCAGCTTCAGGGATCTTCTAGCCAAAAACATTCAGTACTTC. This encodes CASSFRDLLAKNIQYF. The whole variable domain, filled in from reference TRBV7-2 and TRBJ2-4, reads GAGVSQSPSNKVTEKGKDVELRCDPISGHTALYWYRQSLGQGLEFLIYFQGNSAPDKSGLPSDRFSAERTGGSVSTLTIQRTQQEDSAVYLCASSFRDLLAKNIQYFGAGTRLSVL.

The J gene is TRBJ2-1, the V gene TRBV27; the match to TRBD1 covers 9 bases. The CDR3 contains 14 residues. Germline V lookup: CDR1 MNHEY, CDR2 SMNVEV (reference sequence). Trimming cost V 5 bases and J 12 bases; bases outside gene matches: 11. The DNA for the CDR3 is TGTGCCAGCAGTGGGGACAGGGAGGCTATCGCGCAGTTCTTC. Translation: CASSGDREAIAQFF.

The V and J genes are TRBV5-1 and TRBJ2-5; perhaps TRBD1 as D (6 bases). Germline V gives CDR1 SGHRS, CDR2 YFSETQ. CDR3 length equals 14 residues. Trimming cost V 1 base and J 5 bases, with 12 bases left between them. In DNA, the CDR3 is TGCGCCAGCAGCTTGATTGGGGGCCGGGAGACCCAGTACTTC. Protein sequence: CASSLIGGRETQYF. Full variable domain (outside the CDR3, taken from reference TRBV5-1 and TRBJ2-5): KAGVTQTPRYLIKTRGQQVTLSCSPISGHRSVSWYQQTPGQGLQFLFEYFSETQRNKGNFPGRFSGRQFSNSRSEMNVSTLELGDSALYLCASSLIGGRETQYFGPGTRLLVL.

This clone was observed once. The rearrangement links TRBV11-2 to TRBJ1-1; 7 bases are a match to TRBD1. The CDR3 is 16 amino acids. Germline-derived CDR1 and CDR2 are SGHAT and FQNNGV. J gave up 2 bases and V 1 base, and 7 bases lay outside the gene matches. CDR3 in DNA: TGTGCCAGCAGCTTAGTGACAGGGACTGGTAACACTGAAGCTTTCTTT. As protein: CASSLVTGTGNTEAFF.

This clone has just one count. The CDR3 DNA sequence: TGCAGCGTCCACAGGGGGGACAGGAACACTGAAGCTTTCTTT. Its protein is CSVHRGDRNTEAFF. The chain employs TRBV29-1 and TRBJ1-1; TRBD1 aligns across 8 bases. The germline gives CDR1 SQVTM, CDR2 ANQGSEA. The CDR3 contains 14 residues. Losses at the gene ends were 6 bases for V and 1 base for J; bases not matched to a gene: 7.

V is TRBV27 and J is TRBJ2-7; a possible D gene is TRBD2 (7 bases). V was pared by 0 bases and J by 4 bases, with 19 bases between. Germline V gives CDR1 MNHEY, CDR2 SMNVEV (reference sequence). This CDR3 has 17 residues. This CDR3 reads CASSLSMRGGRKYEQYF. The CDR3 coding sequence is TGTGCCAGCAGTTTATCTATGAGGGGGGGGCGAAAATACGAGCAGTACTTC.

Only a few counts were recorded for this clone. The V call is TRBV10-3, the J call TRBJ2-3; TRBD2 is a possible D gene (5 bases). V lost 4 bases and J lost 3, with 5 bases in between. The CDR3 runs 12 residues. In germline, CDR1 is ENHRY, CDR2 SYGVKD. The CDR3 is CAISGETDTQYF. The CDR3 DNA follows: TGTGCCATCAGTGGGGAGACAGATACGCAGTATTTT.

The rearrangement links TRBV5-4 to TRBJ1-4; 7 nucleotides agree with TRBD1. The V gene end was trimmed by 2 bases and the J gene end by 0 bases; junction bases not matched to a gene: 7. This CDR3 has 17 residues. Germline V gives CDR1 SGHNT, CDR2 YYREEE (reference sequence). The CDR3 DNA reads as TGTGCCAGCAGCTTACGACAGGGTGGTGCAACTAATGAAAAACTGTTTTTT. Its translation: CASSLRQGGATNEKLFF. Looking up the rest from reference TRBV5-4 and TRBJ1-4 gives the full variable domain: ETGVTQSPTHLIKTRGQQVTLRCSSQSGHNTVSWYQQALGQGPQFIFQYYREEENGRGNFPPRFSGLQFPNYSSELNVNALELDDSALYLCASSLRQGGATNEKLFFGSGTQLSVL.

This clone has only one observation. A junction boundary mismatches the germline segment, possibly from a read error. This CDR3 is also generated by other DNA sequences in the sample. This chain connects TRBV7-2 to TRBJ1-6, with D perhaps matching TRBD1 (6 bases). CDR3 size: 18 residues. Germline CDR1 SGHTA, CDR2 FQGNSA. In DNA, the CDR3 is TGTGCCAGCAGCTTAGAGAGGGGGACCGGGATGAGGAATTCCCCCCTCCACTTT. Translating it yields CASSLERGTGMRNSPLHF.

V gene TRBV28 combines with J gene TRBJ1-4, with D maybe TRBD1 (6 bases). Looked up from germline, CDR1 is MDHEN and CDR2 is SYDVKM. The CDR3 spans 16 residues. Trimming left V 0 bases short and J 7 bases short, with 15 bases between. CDR3 DNA sequence: TGTGCCAGCAGTTTATGGGGGGCGTCCGGAGGTGAAAAACTGTTTTTT. Protein sequence: CASSLWGASGGEKLFF.

The V gene is TRBV5-4, the J gene TRBJ2-5; the match to TRBD2 covers 8 bases. Unmatched junction bases numbered 8, after V lost 3 bases and J lost 4 bases. The CDR3 runs 15 residues. Germline CDR1 SGHNT, CDR2 YYREEE (reference sequence). The CDR3 sequence: CASSSRTSGIETQYF. The CDR3 nucleotides are TGTGCCAGCAGCTCCCGAACTAGCGGAATAGAGACCCAGTACTTC.

The genes are TRBV7-2 and TRBJ2-2, with D hard to call. This CDR3 has 13 amino acids. Germline V gene data show CDR1 as SGHTA and CDR2 as FQGNSA. Trimming took off 6 bases at V and 4 bases at J, with 9 bases between the two ends. DNA of the CDR3: TGTGCCAGCAGATTTCGAGTCACCGGGGAGCTGTTTTTT. Amino acids: CASRFRVTGELFF.

As DNA, the CDR3 is TGTGCCAGCAGGGGACCAGGGGGATACACCGGGGAGCTGTTTTTT. Protein product: CASRGPGGYTGELFF. This chain links TRBV25-1 with TRBJ2-2; 7 bases agree with TRBD1. Germline V gene data show CDR1 as MGHDK and CDR2 as SYGVNS. The CDR3 consists of 15 residues. V trimming: 6 bases; J trimming: 3 bases; junction bases outside the gene matches: 7.

V is TRBV4-1 and J is TRBJ2-1; TRBD1 aligns across 7 bases. Germline V gives CDR1 MGHRA, CDR2 YSYEKL. V lost 3 bases to trimming and J lost 7 bases; unmatched junction nucleotides: 9. This CDR3 has 15 amino acids. CDR3 sequence reads: CASSHPDREQNEQFF. The CDR3 coding sequence is TGCGCCAGCAGCCACCCCGACAGGGAGCAGAATGAGCAGTTCTTC.

This clone was counted a few times. The J gene is TRBJ1-1, the V gene TRBV2; D unclear. V lost 1 base to trimming and J lost 10 bases, with 16 bases between them. The germline V gene has CDR1 SNHLY and CDR2 FYNNEI. This CDR3 has 14 amino acids. The CDR3 DNA sequence: TGTGCCAGCAGTGAAGTGATTGGTGAGGATGGAGCTTTCTTT. Translating it yields CASSEVIGEDGAFF.

The rearrangement joins TRBV10-3 to TRBJ2-7, with 10 nucleotides matching TRBD1. The V and J ends lost 8 bases and 0 bases, in that order; junction bases with no gene match: 4. The germline V gene has CDR1 ENHRY and CDR2 SYGVKD. This CDR3 has 14 residues. The CDR3 loop reads CAIAGDRGSYEQYF. The CDR3 DNA reads TGTGCCATCGCGGGGGACAGGGGCTCCTACGAGCAGTACTTC.

V gene TRBV5-1 combines with J gene TRBJ1-4; D is uncertain. CDR1 SGHRS and CDR2 YFSETQ come from the germline V gene. There are 13 residues in the CDR3. V was clipped by 8 bases and J by 5 bases, with 13 bases between them. CDR3 loop: CASLLEENEKLFF. The CDR3, as DNA: TGCGCCAGTTTACTGGAGGAGAATGAAAAACTGTTTTTT.

V usage is TRBV28 and J usage is TRBJ2-7, with a weak D call TRBD2 (6 bases). The V gene's germline CDR1 is MDHEN and CDR2 SYDVKM. Trimming removed 1 base from V and 3 bases from J, with 13 bases in between. The CDR3 has 15 amino acids. The CDR3 reads CASSLFGGPNYEQYF. The CDR3 DNA is TGTGCCAGCAGTTTATTCGGGGGACCCAACTACGAGCAGTACTTC.

The V call is TRBV7-2, the J call TRBJ1-2; D uncertain. The V end lost 3 bases, the J end lost 0 bases, and 8 bases lay between the germline ends. In germline, CDR1 is SGHTA, CDR2 FQGNSA. CDR3 size: 14 residues. The CDR3 nucleotides read TGTGCCAGCAGCTTCGATCCGGCTAACTATGGCTACACCTTC. This codes for CASSFDPANYGYTF. The full variable domain, in which reference TRBV7-2 and TRBJ1-2 provide the parts outside the CDR3, is GAGVSQSPSNKVTEKGKDVELRCDPISGHTALYWYRQSLGQGLEFLIYFQGNSAPDKSGLPSDRFSAERTGGSVSTLTIQRTQQEDSAVYLCASSFDPANYGYTFGSGTRLTVV.

The chain employs TRBV7-7 and TRBJ2-3; D is unresolved. Germline V gene lookup returns CDR1 SSHAT and CDR2 FNYEAQ (reference sequence). This CDR3 is 14 amino acids long. V was cut by 2 bases and J by 2 bases, with 8 bases left in between. CDR3 protein: CASSLNSFTDTQYF. The CDR3 DNA reads as TGTGCCAGCAGCTTAAACAGCTTCACAGATACGCAGTATTTT.